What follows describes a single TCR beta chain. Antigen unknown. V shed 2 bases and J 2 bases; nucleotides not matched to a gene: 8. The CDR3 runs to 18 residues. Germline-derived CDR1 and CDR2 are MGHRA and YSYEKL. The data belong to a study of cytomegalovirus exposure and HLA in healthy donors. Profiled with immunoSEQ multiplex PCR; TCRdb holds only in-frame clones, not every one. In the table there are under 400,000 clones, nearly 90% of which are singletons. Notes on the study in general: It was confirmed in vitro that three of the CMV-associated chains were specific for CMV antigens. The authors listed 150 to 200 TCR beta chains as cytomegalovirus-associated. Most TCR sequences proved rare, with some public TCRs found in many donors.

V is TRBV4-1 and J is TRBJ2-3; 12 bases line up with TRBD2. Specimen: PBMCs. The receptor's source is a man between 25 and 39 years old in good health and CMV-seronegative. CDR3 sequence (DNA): TGCGCCAGCAGCCAACACGAGACTAGCGGGGGACCCACAGATACGCAGTATTTT. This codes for CASSQHETSGGPTDTQYF.